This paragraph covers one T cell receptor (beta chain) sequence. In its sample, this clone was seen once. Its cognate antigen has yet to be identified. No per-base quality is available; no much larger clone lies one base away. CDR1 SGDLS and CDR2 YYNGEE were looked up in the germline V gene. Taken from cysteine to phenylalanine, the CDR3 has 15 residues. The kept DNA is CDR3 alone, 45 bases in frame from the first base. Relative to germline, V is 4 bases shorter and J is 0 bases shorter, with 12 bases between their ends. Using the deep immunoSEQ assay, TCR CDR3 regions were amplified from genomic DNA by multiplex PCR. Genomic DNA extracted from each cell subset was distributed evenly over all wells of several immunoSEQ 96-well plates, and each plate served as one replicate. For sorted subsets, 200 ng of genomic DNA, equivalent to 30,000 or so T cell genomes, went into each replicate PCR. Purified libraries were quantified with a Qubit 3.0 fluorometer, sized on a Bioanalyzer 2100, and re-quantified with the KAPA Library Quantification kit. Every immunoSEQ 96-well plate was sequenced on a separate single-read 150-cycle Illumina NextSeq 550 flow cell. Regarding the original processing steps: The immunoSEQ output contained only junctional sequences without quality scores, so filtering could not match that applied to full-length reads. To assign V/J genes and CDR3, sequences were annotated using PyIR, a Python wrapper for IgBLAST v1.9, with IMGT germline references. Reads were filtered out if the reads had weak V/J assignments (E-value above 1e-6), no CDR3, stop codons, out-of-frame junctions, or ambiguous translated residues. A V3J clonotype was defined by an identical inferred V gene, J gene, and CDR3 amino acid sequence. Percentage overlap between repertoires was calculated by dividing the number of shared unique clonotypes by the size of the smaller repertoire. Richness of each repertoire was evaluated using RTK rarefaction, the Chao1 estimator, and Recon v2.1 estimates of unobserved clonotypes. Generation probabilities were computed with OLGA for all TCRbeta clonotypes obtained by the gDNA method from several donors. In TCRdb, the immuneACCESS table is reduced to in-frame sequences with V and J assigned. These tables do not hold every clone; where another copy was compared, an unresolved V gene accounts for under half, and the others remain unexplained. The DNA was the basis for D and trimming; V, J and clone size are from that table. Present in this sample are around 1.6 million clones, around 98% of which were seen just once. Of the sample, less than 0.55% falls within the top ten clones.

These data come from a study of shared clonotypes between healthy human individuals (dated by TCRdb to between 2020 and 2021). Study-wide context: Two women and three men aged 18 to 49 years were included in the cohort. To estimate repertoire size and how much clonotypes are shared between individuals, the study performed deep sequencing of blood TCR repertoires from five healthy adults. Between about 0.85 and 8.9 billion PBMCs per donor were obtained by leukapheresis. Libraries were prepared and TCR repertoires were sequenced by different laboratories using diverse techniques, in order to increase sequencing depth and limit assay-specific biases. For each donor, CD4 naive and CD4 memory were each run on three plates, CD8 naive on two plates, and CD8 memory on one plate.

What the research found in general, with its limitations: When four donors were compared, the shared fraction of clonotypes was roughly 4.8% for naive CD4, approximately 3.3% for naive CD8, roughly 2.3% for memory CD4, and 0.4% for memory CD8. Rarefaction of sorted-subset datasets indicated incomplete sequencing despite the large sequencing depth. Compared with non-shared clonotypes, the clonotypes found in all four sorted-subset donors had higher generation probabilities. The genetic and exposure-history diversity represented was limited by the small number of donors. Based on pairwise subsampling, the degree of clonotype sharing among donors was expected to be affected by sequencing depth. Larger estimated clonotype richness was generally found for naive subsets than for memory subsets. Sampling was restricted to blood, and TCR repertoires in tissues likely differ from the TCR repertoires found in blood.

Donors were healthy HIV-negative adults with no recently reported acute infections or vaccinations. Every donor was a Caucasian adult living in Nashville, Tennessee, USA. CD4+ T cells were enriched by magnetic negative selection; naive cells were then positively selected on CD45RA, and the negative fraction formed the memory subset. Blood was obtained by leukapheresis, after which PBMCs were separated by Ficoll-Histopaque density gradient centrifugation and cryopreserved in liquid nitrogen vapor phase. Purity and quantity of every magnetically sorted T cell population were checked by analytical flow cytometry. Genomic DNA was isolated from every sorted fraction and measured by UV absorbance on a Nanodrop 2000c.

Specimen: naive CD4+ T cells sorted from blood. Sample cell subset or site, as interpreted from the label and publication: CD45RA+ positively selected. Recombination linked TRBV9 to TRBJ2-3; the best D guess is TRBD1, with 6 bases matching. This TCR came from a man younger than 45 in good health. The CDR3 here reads CASSLGDISTDTQYF. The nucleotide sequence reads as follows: TGTGCCAGCAGCTTGGGGGACATCAGCACAGATACGCAGTATTTT.